One and the same sample provided the 22 T cell receptor beta chains below, sequenced in a study of breast tumors, draining lymph nodes, adjacent tissues. TCRdb analysed the multiplex PCR reads with MiXCR anew, one entry per CDR3 protein. The sample lists some 150,000 distinct CDR3 sequences, about 22% seen once, with just over 2.5% in the top ten. Samples came from axillary lymph nodes draining the breast cancer. Sample: axillary lymph node tissue. These receptors originate from a female donor with breast cancer. Some clones in this sample may be carry-over from other donors' samples.

This clonotype was detected many times. The chain has TRBV19 and TRBJ2-7; 7 bases agree with TRBD1. CDR1 is LNHDA, CDR2 SQIVND, per germline (reference sequence). J lost 2 bases, V lost 5 bases, and 3 bases had no gene match. There are 13 residues in the CDR3. The CDR3 coding sequence is TGTGCCAGTAGTGGAACAGGGGCCTACGAGCAGTACTTC. Its protein is CASSGTGAYEQYF.

This clonotype showed up many times. V gene TRBV29-1 combines with J gene TRBJ2-1; 9 nucleotides match TRBD1. Germline V gene sequence: CDR1 SQVTM, CDR2 ANQGSEA. With 5 bases clipped from V and 2 bases from J, the junction kept 4 bases outside the gene matches. This CDR3 is built from 14 residues. The CDR3 bases are TGCAGCGTTATGGGACAGGGTGCCTACAATGAGCAGTTCTTC. Amino acid sequence: CSVMGQGAYNEQFF.

This clonotype was seen ten or more times. The chain is built from TRBV29-1 and TRBJ1-5; D is perhaps TRBD1 (5 bases). The germline V and J ends were trimmed by 7 bases and 2 bases, with 12 bases remaining between them. The CDR3 has 13 residues. Germline V gives CDR1 SQVTM, CDR2 ANQGSEA. CDR3 region: CSARDGGNQPQHF. CDR3 bases: TGCAGCGCCCGGGACGGAGGCAATCAGCCCCAGCATTTT.

Points on this clonotype: Being one base from a much bigger clone, this may be a read error. V and J are TRBV19 and TRBJ1-2; 7 bases match TRBD1. This CDR3 spans 14 amino acids. Germline CDR1 LNHDA, CDR2 SQIVND (reference sequence). The CDR3 is CATGSFGADYGYTF. CDR3 coding DNA: TGTGCGACAGGGAGCTTCGGCGCAGACTATGGCTACACCTTC.

Remarks on this clonotype: A much larger clone sits a single nucleotide away, making a read error possible. The conserved closing phenylalanine or tryptophan is absent in this CDR3, likely reflecting a read error. The chain combines TRBV28 with TRBJ2-3; 8 bases fit TRBD2. CDR3 size: 15 residues. With V trimmed by 5 bases and J by 4 bases, 8 bases remained unmatched. The germline CDR1 and CDR2 sequences are MDHEN and SYDVKM. The CDR3 reads CASSPQREPPDTQYL. The DNA of the CDR3 is TGTGCCAGCAGTCCTCAGCGGGAGCCGCCAGATACGCAGTATCTT.

At least ten counts were recorded for this clonotype. This sequence joins TRBV12-3 or TRBV12-4 and TRBJ2-7; 9 nucleotides align to TRBD2. V lost 3 bases to trimming and J lost 5 bases; unmatched junction nucleotides: 17. The CDR3 totals 18 residues. CDR3 sequence: CASSFLGRGSGRPNEQYF. The CDR3 bases are TGTGCCAGCAGTTTTCTTGGAAGGGGTAGCGGGAGACCCAACGAGCAGTACTTC.

Notes on this clonotype: A much larger clone sits a single nucleotide away, making a read error possible. V and J are TRBV5-1 and TRBJ2-5; tentative D call: TRBD1 (6 bases). From germline, CDR1 is SGHRS and CDR2 YFSETQ. The CDR3 totals 13 residues. CDR3: CASSFGRGETQCF. CDR3 nucleotide sequence: TGCGCCAGCAGCTTTGGCAGGGGTGAGACCCAGTGCTTC.

The chain links TRBV4-3 to TRBJ1-1, with a possible D match to TRBD1 (6 bases). Trimming shortened V by 0 bases and J by 6 bases, and 14 bases separated the two germline ends. Germline CDR1 reads LGHNA; CDR2 reads YSLEER. The CDR3 extends over 15 amino acids. The CDR3 sequence is CASSQDRRGVAEAFF. CDR3 in DNA: TGCGCCAGCAGCCAAGATCGCAGGGGTGTCGCTGAAGCTTTCTTT.

This clonotype was recorded at least ten times. The V gene is TRBV3-1, the J gene TRBJ2-3; no clear D. This CDR3 region has 14 residues. V dropped 1 base and J dropped 4 bases, with 9 bases sitting between them. Germline CDR1 reads LGHDT; CDR2 reads YNNKEL (reference sequence). The CDR3 sequence: CASSQAQAADTQYF. CDR3 in DNA: TGTGCCAGCAGCCAAGCCCAGGCCGCAGATACGCAGTATTTT.

This clonotype was detected only once. This is likely a read error, given that the CDR3 carries no conserved phenylalanine or tryptophan at its end. The DNA is left out, because the CDR3 cannot be placed on it with certainty; the CDR3 is given as TCRdb lists it. This rearrangement joins TRBV19 to TRBJ2-3; the DNA was not used to check the table's D call, TRBD2. Termini included, the CDR3 measures 16 amino acids. The germline V gene encodes CDR1 LNHDA and CDR2 SQIVND (reference sequence). The CDR3 here is CASSTPRDFGATPSVR.

This clonotype was seen ten or more times. This chain uses TRBV11-2 with TRBJ2-5, with 7 bases fitting TRBD1. Per germline, CDR1 SGHAT and CDR2 FQNNGV. CDR3 size: 14 residues. V lost 0 bases to trimming and J lost 5 bases; unmatched junction nucleotides: 3. The CDR3 spells CASSLDRGWETQYF. CDR3 in DNA: TGTGCCAGCAGCTTAGACAGGGGGTGGGAGACCCAGTACTTC. The full variable domain, its missing parts supplied by reference TRBV11-2 and TRBJ2-5, is EAGVAQSPRYKIIEKRQSVAFWCNPISGHATLYWYQQILGQGPKLLIQFQNNGVVDDSQLPKDRFSAERLKGVDSTLKIQPAKLEDSAVYLCASSLDRGWETQYFGPGTRLLVL.

Worth noting for this clonotype: A much bigger clone sits one base away, suggesting this may be a read error. The chain recombines TRBV3-1 with TRBJ2-7, with D possibly being TRBD2 (5 bases). This CDR3 is 14 amino acids long. V was cut by 3 bases and J by 1 base, with 10 bases left in between. Germline CDR1 LGHDT, CDR2 YNNKEL (reference sequence). The chain's CDR3 is CASSQGAESYEQYF. The CDR3, as DNA: TGTGCCAGCAGCCAGGGAGCCGAGTCCTACGAGCAGTACTTC.

This clonotype was seen at least ten times. DNA of the CDR3: TGTGCCAGCAGCTGGCAGGGTCCGAGCTCCTACGAGCAGTACTTC. Protein sequence: CASSWQGPSSYEQYF. The rearrangement links TRBV5-6 to TRBJ2-7; D is perhaps TRBD1 (5 bases). This CDR3 has 15 amino acids. The V end lost 3 bases, the J end lost 0 bases, and 13 bases lay between the germline ends. CDR1 and CDR2 (germline): SGHDT, YYEEEE.

Ten or more counts support this clonotype. The chain is built from TRBV2 and TRBJ2-3; tentative D call: TRBD2 (6 bases). This CDR3 has 16 residues. Trimming stripped 8 bases from V and 0 bases from J, with 18 bases between. Germline CDR1 SNHLY, CDR2 FYNNEI. This CDR3 is CASGRSSQLSTDTQYF. CDR3 bases: TGTGCCAGCGGGAGGAGTTCGCAACTAAGCACAGATACGCAGTATTTT.

In this sample, this clonotype turned up many times. The V and J genes are TRBV5-1 and TRBJ2-7, with 8 nucleotides matching TRBD1. Per germline, CDR1 SGHRS and CDR2 YFSETQ. The CDR3 contains 14 residues. With 0 bases clipped from V and 6 bases from J, the junction kept 5 bases outside the gene matches. The CDR3, as DNA: TGCGCCAGCAGCTTGGTCGCAGGGGGCCGCGAGCAGTACTTC. Encoded protein: CASSLVAGGREQYF.

This clonotype was seen at least ten times. V and J are TRBV18 and TRBJ2-5; tentative D call: TRBD1 (5 bases). Per germline, CDR1 KGHSH and CDR2 LQKENI. Trimming took off 0 bases at V and 13 bases at J, with 12 bases between the two ends. CDR3 length: 12 amino acids. The CDR3 DNA is TGTGCCAGCTCACCACCTGTAGGACATGCGTACTTC. Its translation: CASSPPVGHAYF. The full variable domain, its missing parts supplied by reference TRBV18 and TRBJ2-5, is NAGVMQNPRHLVRRRGQEARLRCSPMKGHSHVYWYRQLPEEGLKFMVYLQKENIIDESGMPKERFSAEFPKEGPSILRIQQVVRGDSAAYFCASSPPVGHAYFGPGTRLLVL.

Remarks on this clonotype: This may arise from a read error, as a much more abundant clone is one base away. V is TRBV3-1 and J is TRBJ1-2; TRBD1 aligns across 8 bases. The CDR3 runs to 13 residues. Germline CDR1 is LGHDT and CDR2 is YNNKEL (reference sequence). CDR3 nucleotide sequence: TGTGCCGGCAGCCAGGGGACAGGCTATGGCTACACCTTC. Protein: CAGSQGTGYGYTF.

Points on this clonotype: A much larger clone is a single base away; this may be a read error. This chain connects TRBV12-3 or TRBV12-4 to TRBJ1-5; tentatively, D is TRBD1 (5 bases). The CDR3 has 13 residues. The CDR3 DNA sequence: TGTGCCTGCAGTTTAGAAGGGGACCAGCCCCAGCATTTT. It codes for CACSLEGDQPQHF.

At least ten counts were recorded for this clonotype. DNA of the CDR3: TGTGCCAGCAGTGGGGTCAAGCAAAACACCGGGGAGCTGTTTTTT. Translation: CASSGVKQNTGELFF. The V call is TRBV2, the J call TRBJ2-2, with D hard to call. The germline V and J ends were trimmed by 4 bases and 2 bases, with 11 bases remaining between them. The germline CDR1 and CDR2 sequences are SNHLY and FYNNEI. This CDR3 contains 15 residues.

This clonotype was seen repeatedly, ten times or more. The rearrangement links TRBV7-9 to TRBJ2-1, with TRBD2 matching 11 bases. The CDR3 covers 15 residues. The germline V gene encodes CDR1 SEHNR and CDR2 FQNEAQ (reference sequence). The trim removed 6 bases at V and 6 bases at J, leaving 7 bases unmatched. CDR3 nucleotides: TGTGCCAGCAGGTATTCCGGGACTAGCGGCAATGAGCAGTTCTTC. It specifies CASRYSGTSGNEQFF.

This clonotype was found many times. This chain joins TRBV27 and TRBJ2-7, with 8 bases matching TRBD2. Per germline, CDR1 MNHEY and CDR2 SMNVEV (reference sequence). The CDR3 has 12 residues. V was pared by 4 bases and J by 7 bases, with 3 bases of the junction left unmatched. In nucleotides, the CDR3 is TGTGCCAGCAGTTCTTCTAGCGGGGAGCAGTACTTC. Translation gives CASSSSSGEQYF.

This clonotype has at least ten counts. The chain recombines TRBV11-2 with TRBJ2-7, with TRBD2 matching over 10 bases. The V gene's germline CDR1 is SGHAT and CDR2 FQNNGV. This CDR3 contains 15 residues. Trimming removed 5 bases from V and 6 bases from J; junction bases left unmatched: 10. CDR3 protein: CASSQRASGSVEQYF. The CDR3 coding sequence is TGTGCCAGCAGCCAAAGGGCTAGCGGGAGTGTCGAGCAGTACTTC.